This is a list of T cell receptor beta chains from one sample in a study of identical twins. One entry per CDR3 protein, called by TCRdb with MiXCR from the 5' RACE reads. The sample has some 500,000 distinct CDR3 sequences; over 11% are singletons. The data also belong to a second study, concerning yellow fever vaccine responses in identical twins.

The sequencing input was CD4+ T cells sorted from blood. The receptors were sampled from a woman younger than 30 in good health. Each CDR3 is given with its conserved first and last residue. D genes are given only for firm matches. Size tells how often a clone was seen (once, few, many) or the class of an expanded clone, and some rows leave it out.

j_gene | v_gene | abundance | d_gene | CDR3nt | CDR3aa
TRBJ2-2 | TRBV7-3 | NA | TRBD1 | TGTGCCAGCAGCCCACTTGGGGAGGACAGGGGGCGGTCTAACACCGGGGAGCTGTTTTTT | CASSPLGEDRGRSNTGELFF
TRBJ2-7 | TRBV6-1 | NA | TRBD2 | TGTGCCAGCAGCCTAGCGGGAAGCCAATACGAGCAGTACTTC | CASSLAGSQYEQYF
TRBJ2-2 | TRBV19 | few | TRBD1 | TGTGCCAGTACTAGACAGGGGGGTCTTCCCGGGGAGCTGTTTTTT | CASTRQGGLPGELFF
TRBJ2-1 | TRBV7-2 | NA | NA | TGTGCCAGCAGCCCCCCGGGGACTCGACGGGGTGAGCAGTTCTTC | CASSPPGTRRGEQFF
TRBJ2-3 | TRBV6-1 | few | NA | TGTGCCAGCACCCAGAACCGGGGGGCGGGCACAGATACGCAGTATTTT | CASTQNRGAGTDTQYF
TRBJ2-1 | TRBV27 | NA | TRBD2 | TGTGCCAGCACCCGACTAGCGGGAAGGTTCTACAATGAGCAGTTCTTC | CASTRLAGRFYNEQFF
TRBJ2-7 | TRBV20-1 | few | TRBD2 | TGCAGTGCTACCCGACTAGCGGGAGACGAGCAGTACTTC | CSATRLAGDEQYF
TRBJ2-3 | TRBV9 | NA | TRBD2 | TGTGCCAGCAGCGTAGGGGGGGGACTAGAGGCCGGTACGCAGTATTTT | CASSVGGGLEAGTQYF
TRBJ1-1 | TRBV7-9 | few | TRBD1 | TGTGCCAGCACCCGAGGGGGCGACACTGAAGCTTTCTTT | CASTRGGDTEAFF
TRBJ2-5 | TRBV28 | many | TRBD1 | TGTGCCAGCAGTAGCTCCGGGACAGGAAAAGAGACCCAGTACTTC | CASSSSGTGKETQYF